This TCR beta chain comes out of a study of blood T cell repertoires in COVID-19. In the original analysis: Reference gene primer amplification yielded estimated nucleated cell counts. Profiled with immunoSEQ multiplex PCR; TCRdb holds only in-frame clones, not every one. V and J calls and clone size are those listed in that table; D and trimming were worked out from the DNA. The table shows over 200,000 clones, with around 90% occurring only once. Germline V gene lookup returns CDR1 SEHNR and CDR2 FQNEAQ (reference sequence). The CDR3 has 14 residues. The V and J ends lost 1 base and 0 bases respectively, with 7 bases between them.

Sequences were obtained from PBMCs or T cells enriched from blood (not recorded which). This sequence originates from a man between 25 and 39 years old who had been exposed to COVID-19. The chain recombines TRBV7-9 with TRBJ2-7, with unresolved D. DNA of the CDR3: TGTGCCAGCAGCTTAGGTTACATCTCCTACGAGCAGTACTTC. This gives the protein CASSLGYISYEQYF.